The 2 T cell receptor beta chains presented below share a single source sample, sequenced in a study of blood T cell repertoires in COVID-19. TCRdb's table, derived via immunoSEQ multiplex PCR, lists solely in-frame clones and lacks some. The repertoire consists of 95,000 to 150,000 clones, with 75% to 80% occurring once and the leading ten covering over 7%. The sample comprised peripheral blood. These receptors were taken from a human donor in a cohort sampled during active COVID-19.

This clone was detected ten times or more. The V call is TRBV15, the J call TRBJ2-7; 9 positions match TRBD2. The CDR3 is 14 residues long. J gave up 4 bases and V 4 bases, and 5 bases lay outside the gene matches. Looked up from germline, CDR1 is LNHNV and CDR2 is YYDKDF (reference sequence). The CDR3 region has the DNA TGTGCCACCAGCAATAGCGGGAGCGGGTACGAGCAGTACTTC. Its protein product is CATSNSGSGYEQYF.

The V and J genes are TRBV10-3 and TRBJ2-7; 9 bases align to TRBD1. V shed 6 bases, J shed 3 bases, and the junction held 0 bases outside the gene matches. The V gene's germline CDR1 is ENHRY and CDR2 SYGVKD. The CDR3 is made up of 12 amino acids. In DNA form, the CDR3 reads TGTGCCATCAGGGGACAGGGCTACGAGCAGTACTTC. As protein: CAIRGQGYEQYF.